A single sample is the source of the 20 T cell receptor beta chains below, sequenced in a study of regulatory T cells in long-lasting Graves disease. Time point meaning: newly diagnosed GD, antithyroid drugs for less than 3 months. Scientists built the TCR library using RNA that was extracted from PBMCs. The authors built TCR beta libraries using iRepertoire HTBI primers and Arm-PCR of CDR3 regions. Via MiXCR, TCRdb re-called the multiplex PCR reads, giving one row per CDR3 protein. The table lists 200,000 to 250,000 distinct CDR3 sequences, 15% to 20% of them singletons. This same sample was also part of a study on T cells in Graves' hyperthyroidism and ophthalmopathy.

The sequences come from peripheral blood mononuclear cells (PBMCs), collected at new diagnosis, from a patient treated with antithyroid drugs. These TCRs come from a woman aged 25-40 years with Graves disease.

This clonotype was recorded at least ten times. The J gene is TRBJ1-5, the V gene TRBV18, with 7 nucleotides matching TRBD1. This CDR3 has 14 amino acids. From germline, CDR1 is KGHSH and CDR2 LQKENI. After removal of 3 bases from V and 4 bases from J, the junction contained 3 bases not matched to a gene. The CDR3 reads CASSPTQGNQPQHF. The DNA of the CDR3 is TGTGCCAGCTCACCGACACAGGGGAATCAGCCCCAGCATTTT.

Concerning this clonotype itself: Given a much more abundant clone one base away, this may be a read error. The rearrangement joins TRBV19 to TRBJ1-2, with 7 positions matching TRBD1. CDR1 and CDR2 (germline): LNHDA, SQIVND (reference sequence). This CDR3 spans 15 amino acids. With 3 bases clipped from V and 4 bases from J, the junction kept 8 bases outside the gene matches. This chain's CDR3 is CASSIGQVVSYGYTF. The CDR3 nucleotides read TGTGCCAGTAGTATCGGACAGGTCGTTTCCTATGGCTACACCTTC.

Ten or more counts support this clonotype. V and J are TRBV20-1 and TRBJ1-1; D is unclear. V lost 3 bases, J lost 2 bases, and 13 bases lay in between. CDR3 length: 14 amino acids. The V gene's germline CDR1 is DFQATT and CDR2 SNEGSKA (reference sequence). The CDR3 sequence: CSARKNRLNTEAFF. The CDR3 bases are TGCAGTGCTAGGAAGAATCGGTTAAACACTGAAGCTTTCTTT.

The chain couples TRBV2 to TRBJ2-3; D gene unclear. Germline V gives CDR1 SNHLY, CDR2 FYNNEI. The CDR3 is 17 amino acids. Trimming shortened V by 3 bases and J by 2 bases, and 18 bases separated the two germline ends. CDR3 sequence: CASSELRTVSYTDTQYF. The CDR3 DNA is TGTGCCAGCAGTGAGCTTAGGACGGTATCTTACACAGATACGCAGTATTTT. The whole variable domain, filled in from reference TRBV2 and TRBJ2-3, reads EPEVTQTPSHQVTQMGQEVILRCVPISNHLYFYWYRQILGQKVEFLVSFYNNEISEKSEIFDDQFSVERPDGSNFTLKIRSTKLEDSAMYFCASSELRTVSYTDTQYFGPGTRLTVL.

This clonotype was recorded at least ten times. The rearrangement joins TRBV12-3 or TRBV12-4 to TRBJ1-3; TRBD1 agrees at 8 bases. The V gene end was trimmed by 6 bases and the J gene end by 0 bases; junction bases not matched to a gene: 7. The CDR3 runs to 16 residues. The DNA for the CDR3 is TGTGCCAGCAGACCGACAGGGGCCACCTCTGGAAACACCATATATTTT. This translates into CASRPTGATSGNTIYF.

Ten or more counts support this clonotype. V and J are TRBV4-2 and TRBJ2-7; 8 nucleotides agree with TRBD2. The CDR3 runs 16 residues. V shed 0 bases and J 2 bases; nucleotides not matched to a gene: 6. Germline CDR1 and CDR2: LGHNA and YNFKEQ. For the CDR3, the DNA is TGTGCCAGCAGCCAAGATGGCGGGGGGCTTACCTACGAGCAGTACTTC. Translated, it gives CASSQDGGGLTYEQYF.

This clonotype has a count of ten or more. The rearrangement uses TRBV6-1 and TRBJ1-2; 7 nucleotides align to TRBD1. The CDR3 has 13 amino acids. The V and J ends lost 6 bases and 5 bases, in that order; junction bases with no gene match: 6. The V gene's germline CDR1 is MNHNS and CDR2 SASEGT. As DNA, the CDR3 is TGTGCCAGCAGCCTACAGGGGCGATATGGCTACACCTTC. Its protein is CASSLQGRYGYTF.

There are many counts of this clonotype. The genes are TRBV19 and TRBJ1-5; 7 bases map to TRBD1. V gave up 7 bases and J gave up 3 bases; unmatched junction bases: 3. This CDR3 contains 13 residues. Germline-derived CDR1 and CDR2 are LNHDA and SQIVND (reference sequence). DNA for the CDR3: TGTGCCAGTACCGGACAGGACAATCAGCCCCAGCATTTT. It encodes CASTGQDNQPQHF.

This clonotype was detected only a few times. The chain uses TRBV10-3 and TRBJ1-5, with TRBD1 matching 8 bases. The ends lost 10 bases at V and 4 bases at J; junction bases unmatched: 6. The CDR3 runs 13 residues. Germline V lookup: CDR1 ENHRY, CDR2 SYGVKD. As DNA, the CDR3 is TGTGCCAACCAGGGACAGGTTAATCAGCCCCAGCATTTT. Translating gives CANQGQVNQPQHF.

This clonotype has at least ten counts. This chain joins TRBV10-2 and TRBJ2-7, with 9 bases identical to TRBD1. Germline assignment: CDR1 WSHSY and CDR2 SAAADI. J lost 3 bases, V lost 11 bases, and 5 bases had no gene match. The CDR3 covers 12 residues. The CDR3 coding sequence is TGCGCCGTAGGGACAGGGCTCTACGAGCAGTACTTC. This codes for CAVGTGLYEQYF.

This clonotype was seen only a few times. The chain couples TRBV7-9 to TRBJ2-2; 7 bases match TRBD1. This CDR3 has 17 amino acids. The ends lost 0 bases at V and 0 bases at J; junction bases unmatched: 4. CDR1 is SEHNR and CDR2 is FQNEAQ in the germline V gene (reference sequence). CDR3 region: CASSLARTGPNTGELFF. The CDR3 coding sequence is TGTGCCAGCAGCTTAGCTAGGACAGGACCGAACACCGGGGAGCTGTTTTTT.

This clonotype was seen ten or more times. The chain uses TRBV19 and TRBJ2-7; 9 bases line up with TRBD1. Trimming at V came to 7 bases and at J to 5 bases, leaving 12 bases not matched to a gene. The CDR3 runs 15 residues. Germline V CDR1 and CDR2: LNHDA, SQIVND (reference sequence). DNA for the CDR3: TGTGCCAGTACCAAAAGGGGACAGGGTCCCGACGAGCAGTACTTC. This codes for CASTKRGQGPDEQYF.

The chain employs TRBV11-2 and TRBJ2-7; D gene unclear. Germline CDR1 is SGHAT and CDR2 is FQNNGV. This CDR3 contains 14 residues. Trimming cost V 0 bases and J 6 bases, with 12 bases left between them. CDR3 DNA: TGTGCCAGCAGCTTAGAGCGGTGGGTCGCCGAGCAGTACTTC. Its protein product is CASSLERWVAEQYF.

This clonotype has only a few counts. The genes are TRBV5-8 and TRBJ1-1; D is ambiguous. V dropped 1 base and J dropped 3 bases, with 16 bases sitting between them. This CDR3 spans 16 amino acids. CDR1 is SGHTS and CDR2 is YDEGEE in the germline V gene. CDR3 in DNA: TGTGCCAGCAGCTTGTATCTGGGCCTGAAGGACACTGAAGCTTTCTTT. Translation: CASSLYLGLKDTEAFF.

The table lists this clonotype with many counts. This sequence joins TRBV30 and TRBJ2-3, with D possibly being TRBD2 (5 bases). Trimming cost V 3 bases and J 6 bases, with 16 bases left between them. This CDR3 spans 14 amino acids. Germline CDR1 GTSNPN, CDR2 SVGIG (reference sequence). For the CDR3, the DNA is TGTGCCTGGAGCCCTCAGCGGCTGCCGGATACGCAGTATTTT. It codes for CAWSPQRLPDTQYF.

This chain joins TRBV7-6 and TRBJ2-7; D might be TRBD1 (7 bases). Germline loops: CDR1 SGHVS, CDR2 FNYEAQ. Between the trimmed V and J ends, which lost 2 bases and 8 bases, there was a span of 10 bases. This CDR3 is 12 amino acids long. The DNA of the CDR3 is TGTGCCAGCAGCTTACAGGGGGGACAGCAGTACTTC. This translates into CASSLQGGQQYF. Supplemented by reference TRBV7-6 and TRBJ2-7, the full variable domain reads GAGVSQSPRYKVTKRGQDVALRCDPISGHVSLYWYRQALGQGPEFLTYFNYEAQQDKSGLPNDRFSAERPEGSISTLTIQRTEQRDSAMYRCASSLQGGQQYFGPGTRLTVT.

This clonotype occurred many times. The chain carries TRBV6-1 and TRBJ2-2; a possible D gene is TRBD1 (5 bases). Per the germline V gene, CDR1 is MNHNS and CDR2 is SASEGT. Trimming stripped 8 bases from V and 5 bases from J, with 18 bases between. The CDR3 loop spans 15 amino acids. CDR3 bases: TGTGCCAGCTCTGGGTTTAGGCAGGGAACCGGGGAGCTGTTTTTT. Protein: CASSGFRQGTGELFF.

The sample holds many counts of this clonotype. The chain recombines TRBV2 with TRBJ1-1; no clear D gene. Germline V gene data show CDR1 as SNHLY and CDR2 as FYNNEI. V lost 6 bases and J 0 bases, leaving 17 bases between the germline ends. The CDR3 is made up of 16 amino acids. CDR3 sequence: CASSARSQALNTEAFF. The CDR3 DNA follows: TGTGCCAGCAGCGCTAGGTCTCAGGCTCTGAACACTGAAGCTTTCTTT.

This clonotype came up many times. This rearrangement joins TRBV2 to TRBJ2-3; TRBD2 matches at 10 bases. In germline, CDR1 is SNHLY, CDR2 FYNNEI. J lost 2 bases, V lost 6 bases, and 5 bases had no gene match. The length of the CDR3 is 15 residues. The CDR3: CASRGLATNTDTQYF. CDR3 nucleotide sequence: TGTGCCAGCAGGGGACTAGCGACCAACACAGATACGCAGTATTTT.

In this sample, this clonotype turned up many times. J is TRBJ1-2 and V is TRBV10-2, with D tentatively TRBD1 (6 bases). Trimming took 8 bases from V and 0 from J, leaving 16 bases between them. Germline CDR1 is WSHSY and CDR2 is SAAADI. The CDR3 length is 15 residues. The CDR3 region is CASSIRGGSNYGYTF. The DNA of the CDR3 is TGCGCCAGCTCCATAAGGGGGGGTTCTAACTATGGCTACACCTTC.